This is a list of T cell receptor beta chains from one sample in a study of shared clonotypes between healthy human individuals. TCRdb's copy holds only in-frame clones and misses some; the assay was immunoSEQ multiplex PCR. The sample has roughly 1.4 million clones, about 98.5% seen once. The sample was naive CD4+ T cells sorted from blood. Receptors were obtained from a man younger than 40 in good health. Both conserved end residues are trimmed from each CDR3.

v_gene	j_gene	CDR3aa
TRBV7-9	TRBJ2-7	ASSYGTDISYEQY
TRBV11-2	TRBJ2-3	ASSLAERRKTDTQY
TRBV2	TRBJ1-2	AGGQRAGLYGYT
TRBV7-2	TRBJ2-7	ASSLGGRIISYEQY
TRBV7-4	TRBJ1-5	ASSSSGNQPQH
TRBV5-1	TRBJ2-7	ASSLAGTGASEQY
TRBV15	TRBJ2-2	ATSRGLAGGANTGELF
TRBV30	TRBJ2-1	AWSVFPGQVPPLSYNEQF
TRBV28	TRBJ2-7	ASRPGAAYEQY
TRBV5-1	TRBJ2-7	ASSSGRGSVWQY
TRBV18	TRBJ2-7	ASSRKPGSVPYEQY
TRBV6-5	TRBJ2-1	ASRLPGQGAGEQF
TRBV7-9	TRBJ1-2	ASSLVSDYYGYT
TRBV5-4	TRBJ2-5	ASSLARLQETQY
TRBV27	TRBJ2-3	ASSSHRDTQY
TRBV6-5	TRBJ2-2	ASSLAGELF
TRBV5-1	TRBJ1-1	ASSLGLAGGNTEAF
TRBV28	TRBJ2-7	ASRTAGGLNEQY
TRBV5-1	TRBJ2-1	ASSSEGGSVYNEQF
TRBV29-1	TRBJ2-3	SVSRRGADTQY
TRBV29-1	TRBJ1-2	SVREGWYGYT
TRBV5-1	TRBJ2-5	ASSEVAGVGTQY
TRBV28	TRBJ1-2	ASSFGLGYGYT
TRBV10-3	TRBJ2-1	AISESGVEQF
TRBV29-1	TRBJ1-3	SVEKGANTIY
TRBV10-2	TRBJ1-2	ASSVGNGYT
TRBV2	TRBJ2-1	ASRVDGAPTMKQF
TRBV28	TRBJ2-2	ASSLPRPTGELF
TRBV2	TRBJ1-2	ASSDEGGRVGGYT
TRBV28	TRBJ1-5	ASSLTQGGNQPQH
TRBV10-2	TRBJ2-2	ASSESIVVNTGELF
TRBV5-1	TRBJ1-1	ASSLDSGTEAF
TRBV5-1	TRBJ2-2	ASSPQTSPGELF
TRBV19	TRBJ1-5	ASSIGVDRGHPPQH
TRBV27	TRBJ2-1	ASSKSGGGSSYNEQF
TRBV5-1	TRBJ2-2	ASGLSSETSGELF
TRBV5-1	TRBJ2-6	ASSLASSPGANVLT
TRBV27	TRBJ2-3	ASSSKRPYDTQY
TRBV11-2	TRBJ2-1	ASSPYPTGGTYNEQF
TRBV10-1	TRBJ2-3	ASGGASTDTQY
TRBV6-4	TRBJ2-7	ASSKDGFSYEQY
TRBV18	TRBJ1-3	ASSPLPTGGSGNTIY
TRBV18	TRBJ1-2	ASSPLDLQNINYGYT
TRBV9	TRBJ2-7	ASSVAGQVVYEQY
TRBV5-5	TRBJ1-4	ASSFSGDEKLF
TRBV7-9	TRBJ1-4	ASSFGGWEANEKLF
TRBV10-2	TRBJ1-2	ASSGRDGTGDPMAYGYT
TRBV29-1	TRBJ2-7	SANGGYEQY
TRBV9	TRBJ2-7	ASSVGPAGEGPPYEQY
TRBV7-6	TRBJ2-3	ASSLPSSGSTDTQY
TRBV9	TRBJ2-5	ASSDRDRGGTQY
TRBV5-1	TRBJ2-3	ASSLQGRADTQY